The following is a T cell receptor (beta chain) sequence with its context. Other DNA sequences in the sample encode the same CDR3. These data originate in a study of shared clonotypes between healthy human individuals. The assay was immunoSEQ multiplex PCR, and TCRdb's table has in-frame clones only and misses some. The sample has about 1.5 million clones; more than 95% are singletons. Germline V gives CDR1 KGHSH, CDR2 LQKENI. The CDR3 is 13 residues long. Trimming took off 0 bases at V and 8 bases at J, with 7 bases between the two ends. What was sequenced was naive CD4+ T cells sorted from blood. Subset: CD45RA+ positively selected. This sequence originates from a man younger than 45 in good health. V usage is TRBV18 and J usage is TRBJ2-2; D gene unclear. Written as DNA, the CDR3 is TGTGCCAGCTCACCACCGTCAACGGGGGAGCTGTTTTTT. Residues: CASSPPSTGELFF. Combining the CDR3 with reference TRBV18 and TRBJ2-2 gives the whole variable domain NAGVMQNPRHLVRRRGQEARLRCSPMKGHSHVYWYRQLPEEGLKFMVYLQKENIIDESGMPKERFSAEFPKEGPSILRIQQVVRGDSAAYFCASSPPSTGELFFGEGSRLTVL.